The 15 T cell receptor beta chains below were found in one sample sequenced in a study. TCRdb redid the calling of the 5' RACE reads with MiXCR, one entry per CDR3 protein. Among around 37,000 distinct CDR3 sequences listed, 29% were seen once. Specimen: memory CD4+ T cells sorted from a lymph node. Subset: memory CD4+ T cells, CD4+CD45RO+CD25-. These receptors all stem from a female donor with breast cancer.

The CDR3 DNA sequence: TGTGCCAGCAGAATAGATAGCAATCAGCCCCAGCATTTT. This sequence encodes CASRIDSNQPQHF. This rearrangement joins TRBV2 to TRBJ1-5; D gene unclear. Germline V gene lookup returns CDR1 SNHLY and CDR2 FYNNEI. Trimming cost V 6 bases and J 0 bases, with 6 bases left between them. This CDR3 comprises 13 residues.

The chain carries TRBV27 and TRBJ2-7; 13 bases map to TRBD2. The ends lost 6 bases at V and 2 bases at J; junction bases unmatched: 13. Germline V CDR1 and CDR2: MNHEY, SMNVEV (reference sequence). The CDR3 spans 18 residues. The CDR3 sequence: CASSPGLAGVRGAYEQYF. CDR3 DNA sequence: TGTGCCAGCAGCCCCGGACTAGCGGGGGTCCGGGGAGCCTACGAGCAGTACTTC.

On this clonotype: A junction end diverges from the germline sequence, so it may reflect a read error. The chain is built from TRBV20-1 and TRBJ2-3; D perhaps matches TRBD2 (5 bases). Germline V CDR1 and CDR2: DFQATT, SNEGSKA (reference sequence). This CDR3 comprises 12 residues. The CDR3 loop is CSPSRDTDTQYF. The CDR3 nucleotides read TGCAGTCCTAGCCGAGACACAGATACGCAGTATTTT.

The chain links TRBV7-2 to TRBJ2-5, with D possibly TRBD2 on 5 matching bases. Trimming left V 1 base short and J 4 bases short, with 7 bases between. Germline V lookup: CDR1 SGHTA, CDR2 FQGNSA. The CDR3 covers 13 residues. The CDR3 DNA is TGTGCCAGCAGCTTAGGAGGACTAGAGACCCAGTACTTC. Translated: CASSLGGLETQYF.

The chain uses TRBV27 and TRBJ2-7, with 12 bases fitting TRBD2. This CDR3 spans 16 amino acids. CDR1 and CDR2 (germline): MNHEY, SMNVEV (reference sequence). Unmatched junction bases numbered 7, after V lost 4 bases and J lost 3 bases. The CDR3: CASSSKGLAGFYEQYF. The CDR3, as DNA: TGTGCCAGCAGTTCCAAGGGACTAGCGGGTTTCTACGAGCAGTACTTC.

The V call is TRBV28, the J call TRBJ2-7; 8 nucleotides match TRBD2. The V segment lost 5 bases and the J segment 3 bases; nucleotides outside the gene matches: 6. There are 14 residues in the CDR3. Germline CDR1 and CDR2: MDHEN and SYDVKM. As DNA, the CDR3 is TGTGCCAGCAGTGTATCGGGACTAGTCTACGAGCAGTACTTC. Protein sequence: CASSVSGLVYEQYF.

This clonotype was recorded a few times. The rearrangement joins TRBV4-1 to TRBJ2-1, with 12 bases aligning to TRBD2. V shed 10 bases, J shed 4 bases, and the junction held 11 bases outside the gene matches. Germline V gives CDR1 MGHRA, CDR2 YSYEKL. The CDR3 totals 16 residues. The CDR3 DNA reads as TGCGCCACCACCCCTAGCGGGGGGGAAGTTTACAATGAGCAGTTCTTC. It yields the protein CATTPSGGEVYNEQFF.

This clonotype was seen a handful of times. This CDR3 is CSVVWLYQYNEQFF. CDR3 DNA sequence: TGCAGCGTTGTCTGGCTCTACCAATACAATGAGCAGTTCTTC. This rearrangement joins TRBV29-1 to TRBJ2-1, with D unresolved. Germline CDR1 and CDR2: SQVTM and ANQGSEA. CDR3 length equals 14 residues. The V end lost 4 bases, the J end lost 4 bases, and 14 bases lay between the germline ends.

V gene TRBV6-5 combines with J gene TRBJ2-7, with TRBD1 as a possible D gene (6 bases). Germline values: CDR1 MNHEY, CDR2 SVGAGI. The CDR3 runs 13 residues. V was trimmed by 7 bases and J by 1 base, leaving 11 bases between them. The CDR3 coding sequence is TGTGCCAGCAATTCTGGACAGTCCTACGAGCAGTACTTC. Amino acids: CASNSGQSYEQYF.

This clonotype came up a few times. The chain combines TRBV6-5 with TRBJ1-2; weak D call: TRBD1 (5 bases). Trimming left V 1 base short and J 6 bases short, with 18 bases between. CDR1 and CDR2 from the germline V gene are MNHEY and SVGAGI. The CDR3 totals 16 residues. CDR3 in amino acids: CASSYFMGAGANGYTF. The CDR3 DNA reads TGTGCCAGCAGTTACTTCATGGGCGCCGGGGCTAATGGCTACACCTTC.

Comment on this clonotype: A much larger clone lies a single base off, so this may be a read error. The CDR3 carries no conserved terminal phenylalanine or tryptophan, so it likely arises from a read error. The V and J genes are TRBV20-1 and TRBJ2-3; no definite D call. Germline V gives CDR1 DFQATT, CDR2 SNEGSKA (reference sequence). The CDR3 totals 14 residues. Trimming took off 6 bases at V and 1 base at J, with 14 bases between the two ends. CDR3 sequence reads: CSAQPHKGTDTQYL. The CDR3 bases are TGCAGTGCCCAGCCTCACAAGGGCACAGATACGCAGTATTTA.

This clonotype was counted a few times. The genes are TRBV9 and TRBJ2-3, with D tentatively TRBD1 (6 bases). With 7 bases removed from V and 2 bases from J, the gap between germline ends came to 14 bases. Germline CDR1 is SGDLS and CDR2 is YYNGEE. This CDR3 spans 14 amino acids. CDR3 nucleotide sequence: TGTGCCAGCGGAGACGGGACAAACACAGATACGCAGTATTTT. It specifies CASGDGTNTDTQYF.

The chain links TRBV4-2 to TRBJ2-3; D is undetermined. V was clipped by 8 bases and J by 6 bases, with 18 bases between them. Germline CDR1 is LGHNA and CDR2 is YNFKEQ. The CDR3 sequence is 14 residues long. CDR3 residues: CASASVGSSDTQYF. The CDR3 coding sequence is TGTGCCAGCGCCAGTGTAGGAAGCAGCGATACGCAGTATTTT.

For this clonotype: This may be a read error: a much more frequent sequence differs by one nucleotide. The chain links TRBV6-5 to TRBJ2-1; 12 bases align to TRBD2. Germline CDR1 is MNHEY and CDR2 is SVGAGI. The V gene end was trimmed by 5 bases and the J gene end by 8 bases; junction bases not matched to a gene: 13. The CDR3 sequence is 17 residues long. The CDR3 protein is CASSDGTSGHPHDEQFF. The CDR3 region has the DNA TGTGCCAGCAGTGACGGGACTAGCGGGCACCCTCACGATGAGCAGTTCTTC.

This rearrangement joins TRBV5-1 to TRBJ2-5; 10 bases are shared with TRBD2. V lost 0 bases, J lost 2 bases, and 7 bases stayed unmatched. The CDR3 loop spans 17 amino acids. Germline values: CDR1 SGHRS, CDR2 YFSETQ. The CDR3 loop reads CASSLAGSGRNQETQYF. CDR3 sequence (DNA): TGCGCCAGCAGCTTGGCCGGTAGCGGGAGGAATCAAGAGACCCAGTACTTC.